The clone carrying this TCR beta chain was seen only once. Its cognate antigen is unknown. These data belong to a study of T cell responses to AZD1222 COVID-19 vaccine. Study-level points and caveats: The peak T cell response came first, and repertoires were sampled only after it. Clonal diversity was possibly underestimated, and white British individuals and females predominated among donors. Close to half of all spike-specific TCRs reportedly target regions of the variants that are unmutated.

V gave up 1 base and J gave up 2 bases, with 7 bases separating them. This CDR3 has 13 amino acids. The germline V gene has CDR1 SGHTS and CDR2 YDEGEE. Profiling relied on immunoSEQ multiplex PCR, and the TCRdb table lists in-frame clones only, not all of them. The table records roughly 190,000 clones, approximately 90% of them present only once. The V gene is TRBV5-8, the J gene TRBJ2-7; D gene unclear. Source: peripheral blood, taken 28 days after the second AZD1222 dose. This clonotype originated in an adult who received the AZD1222 COVID-19 vaccine. DNA of the CDR3: TGTGCCAGCAGCTTGATAAGTGCCTACGAGCAGTACTTC. It yields the protein CASSLISAYEQYF.